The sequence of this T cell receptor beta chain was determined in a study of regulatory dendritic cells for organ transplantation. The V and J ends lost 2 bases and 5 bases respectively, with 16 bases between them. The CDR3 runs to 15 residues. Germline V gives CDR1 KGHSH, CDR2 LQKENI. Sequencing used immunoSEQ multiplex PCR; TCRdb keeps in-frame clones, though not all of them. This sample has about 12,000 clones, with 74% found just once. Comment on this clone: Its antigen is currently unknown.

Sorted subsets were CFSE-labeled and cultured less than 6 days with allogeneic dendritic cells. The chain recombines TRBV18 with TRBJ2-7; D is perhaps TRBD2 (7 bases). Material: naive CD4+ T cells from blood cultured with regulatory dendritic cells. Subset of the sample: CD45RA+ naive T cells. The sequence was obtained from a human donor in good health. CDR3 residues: CASSPTGRAGNEQYF. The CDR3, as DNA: TGTGCCAGCTCACCAACAGGGAGGGCTGGAAACGAGCAGTACTTC.